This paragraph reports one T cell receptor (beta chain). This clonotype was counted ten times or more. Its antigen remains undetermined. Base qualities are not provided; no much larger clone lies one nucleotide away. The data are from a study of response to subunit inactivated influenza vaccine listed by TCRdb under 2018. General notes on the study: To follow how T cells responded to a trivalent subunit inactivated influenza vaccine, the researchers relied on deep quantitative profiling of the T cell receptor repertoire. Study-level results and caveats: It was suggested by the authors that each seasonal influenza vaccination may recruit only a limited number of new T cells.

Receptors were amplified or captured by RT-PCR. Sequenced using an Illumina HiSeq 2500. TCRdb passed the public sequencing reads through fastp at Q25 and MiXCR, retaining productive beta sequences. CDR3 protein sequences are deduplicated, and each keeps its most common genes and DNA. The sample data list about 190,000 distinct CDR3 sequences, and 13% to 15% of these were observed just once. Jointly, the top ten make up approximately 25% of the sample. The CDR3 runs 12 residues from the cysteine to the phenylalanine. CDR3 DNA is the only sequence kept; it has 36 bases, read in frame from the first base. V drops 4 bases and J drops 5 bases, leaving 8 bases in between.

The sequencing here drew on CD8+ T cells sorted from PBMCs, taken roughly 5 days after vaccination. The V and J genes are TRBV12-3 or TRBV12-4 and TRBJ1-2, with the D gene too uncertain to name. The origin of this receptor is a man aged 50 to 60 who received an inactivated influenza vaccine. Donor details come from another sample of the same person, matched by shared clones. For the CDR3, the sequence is CASSSVQYGYTF. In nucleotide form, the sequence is TGTGCCAGCAGTTCTGTACAGTATGGCTACACCTTC.